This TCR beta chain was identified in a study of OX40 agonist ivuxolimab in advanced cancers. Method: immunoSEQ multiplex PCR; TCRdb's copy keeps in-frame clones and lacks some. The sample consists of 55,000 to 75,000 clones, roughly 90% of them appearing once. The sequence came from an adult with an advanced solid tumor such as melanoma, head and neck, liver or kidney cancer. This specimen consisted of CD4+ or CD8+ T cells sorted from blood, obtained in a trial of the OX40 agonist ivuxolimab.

The chain's CDR3 is CASSSVPQVRSYEQYF. The DNA of the CDR3 is TGTGCCAGCAGCTCCGTCCCCCAGGTCCGGTCCTACGAGCAGTACTTC. The chain recombines TRBV5-5 with TRBJ2-7, with no clear D. The CDR3 extends over 16 amino acids. Deletions cut 3 bases from V and 1 base from J, with 17 bases between. Germline values: CDR1 SGHKS, CDR2 YYEKEE (reference sequence).